The 2 T cell receptor beta chains below all came from one sample that was sequenced in a study of human T cells and chemical hapten exposure. In TCRdb, the RACE reads were re-called with MiXCR into one record per CDR3 protein. The sample carries approximately 350,000 distinct CDR3 sequences, around 6.9% recorded once. Stated time point: patch test 1, 2 weeks after DPC sensitization. The treatment here: therapeutic diphenylcyclopropenone sensitization with weekly scalp DPC. Sequenced material: whole blood, taken in connection with sensitization to the hapten diphenylcyclopropenone (DPC). Receptors were obtained from a woman under 30 with alopecia areata. Some clones in this sample may be carry-over from other donors' samples.

This clonotype was seen a handful of times. J is TRBJ2-1 and V is TRBV20-1; D ambiguous. The germline V gene encodes CDR1 DFQATT and CDR2 SNEGSKA (reference sequence). V dropped 2 bases and J dropped 4 bases, with 21 bases sitting between them. This CDR3 region has 17 residues. The CDR3: CSARLLPAISTYNEQFF. The CDR3 coding sequence is TGCAGTGCTAGATTATTGCCAGCCATATCCACTTACAATGAGCAGTTCTTC.

This clonotype was counted at least ten times. V is TRBV7-2 and J is TRBJ2-7; TRBD1 agrees at 7 bases. CDR3 size: 15 residues. Germline lookup yields CDR1 SGHTA and CDR2 FQGNSA. The trim removed 5 bases at V and 3 bases at J, leaving 10 bases unmatched. In DNA form, the CDR3 reads TGTGCCAGCAGCCTGGGGCAGACAGGGAGCTACGAGCAGTACTTC. Protein sequence: CASSLGQTGSYEQYF.